This TCR beta chain came from a study of spatial heterogeneity in lung cancer. Background on the study: Unique TCR and UMI combinations averaged more than ten appearances each in raw reads. General study results and limits: There were more appearances of ubiquitous expanded tumor TCRs in blood at resection than at follow-up.

TCRdb itself ran the 5' RACE reads through MiXCR, one entry per CDR3 protein. The table includes 20,000 to 25,000 distinct CDR3 sequences, 4.5% to 7% detected once. This clonotype was recorded many times. Its antigen is currently unknown. This CDR3 has 14 amino acids. Germline V gene sequence: CDR1 SEHNR, CDR2 FQNEAQ (reference sequence). Deletions cut 5 bases from V and 4 bases from J, with 15 bases between. Time point meaning: sample taken at primary tumor resection. The donors comprised some 70 untreated early-stage non-small cell lung cancer patients. Sequencing of whole RNA from tumor, nontumor lung or frozen PBMC involved no sorting.

J is TRBJ2-7 and V is TRBV7-9; D possibly corresponds to TRBD2 (6 bases). Sequencing used PBMCs, obtained at surgery. This TCR derives from a male donor with early-stage non-small cell lung cancer. For the CDR3, the DNA is TGTGCCAGCAGCCTCGGGACTGTACGGTACGAGCAGTACTTC. This codes for CASSLGTVRYEQYF.